The 14 T cell receptor beta chains listed next were all sequenced from one sample in a study of T cells in Graves' hyperthyroidism and ophthalmopathy. Using RNA transcripts as the source, TCR beta CDR3 regions were amplified. When the TCR CDR3 underwent first-round RT-PCR, the HTBI primer set was used. TCRdb re-derived calls from the multiplex PCR reads in MiXCR, one entry per CDR3 protein. The sample contains under 400,000 distinct CDR3 sequences, 15% to 20% of which appear only once. Sequences were obtained from blood. The receptors come from a woman aged 40 to 50 with Graves' ophthalmopathy.

Ten or more counts support this clonotype. This chain links TRBV25-1 with TRBJ2-7, with D perhaps matching TRBD1 or TRBD2 (5 bases each). Trimming cost V 3 bases and J 2 bases, with 8 bases left between them. Germline V lookup: CDR1 MGHDK, CDR2 SYGVNS. The CDR3 extends over 13 amino acids. The CDR3 DNA follows: TGTGCCAGCAGTGAGGGACCACCCTACGAGCAGTACTTC. Amino acid sequence: CASSEGPPYEQYF.

This clonotype was recorded many times. The gene calls are TRBV6-6 and TRBJ2-7; D uncertain. The germline gives CDR1 MNHNY, CDR2 SVGAGI (reference sequence). The CDR3 has 10 amino acids. The ends were cut back, 2 bases at V and 7 bases at J, with 3 bases in the middle. CDR3 nucleotides: TGTGCCAGCAGTTACGAGGAGCAGTACTTC. This translates into CASSYEEQYF.

V gene TRBV12-3 or TRBV12-4 combines with J gene TRBJ2-7, with 9 bases identical to TRBD1. CDR3 length: 16 residues. Trimming cost V 2 bases and J 1 base; bases outside gene matches: 6. The CDR3 DNA reads TGTGCCAGCAGTTTACCGGACAGGGGAGGATCCTACGAGCAGTACTTC. Translating it yields CASSLPDRGGSYEQYF.

This clonotype was counted only a few times. A much larger clone lies a single base off, so this may be a read error. V usage is TRBV9 and J usage is TRBJ1-5; D not certain. This CDR3 region has 16 residues. The germline V gene has CDR1 SGDLS and CDR2 YYNGEE. CDR3 sequence (DNA): TGTGCCATCAGCGCTGGGAGTGTTATCGGCAATCAGCCCCAGCATTTT. It encodes CAISAGSVIGNQPQHF.

The sample holds many counts of this clonotype. The V and J genes are TRBV28 and TRBJ1-5, with TRBD1 identical over 9 bases. The CDR3 has 15 residues. After removal of 5 bases from V and 7 bases from J, the junction contained 9 bases not matched to a gene. In germline, CDR1 is MDHEN, CDR2 SYDVKM. DNA for the CDR3: TGTGCCAGCAGTCGGACCGGGACAGGGCGCCAGCCCCAGCATTTT. This codes for CASSRTGTGRQPQHF. Complete variable domain (other parts from reference TRBV28 and TRBJ1-5): DVKVTQSSRYLVKRTGEKVFLECVQDMDHENMFWYRQDPGLGLRLIYFSYDVKMKEKGDIPEGYSVSREKKERFSLILESASTNQTSMYLCASSRTGTGRQPQHFGDGTRLSIL.

The chain combines TRBV6-1 with TRBJ2-2; no clear D. Trimming shortened V by 6 bases and J by 2 bases, and 13 bases separated the two germline ends. CDR3 length equals 15 residues. Germline-derived CDR1 and CDR2 are MNHNS and SASEGT. CDR3: CASSPNMGNTGELFF. The DNA of the CDR3 is TGTGCCAGCAGCCCCAATATGGGTAACACCGGGGAGCTGTTTTTT.

This clonotype occurred many times. The chain uses TRBV28 and TRBJ2-7, with D maybe TRBD1 (6 bases). With 1 base removed from V and 0 bases from J, the gap between germline ends came to 22 bases. The germline gives CDR1 MDHEN, CDR2 SYDVKM. The length of the CDR3 is 19 residues. The CDR3 DNA reads as TGTGCCAGCAGTTTATTCCGGACAGCGCAAAGTCCCCCCTCCTACGAGCAGTACTTC. This gives the protein CASSLFRTAQSPPSYEQYF.

This clonotype appeared many times. The chain joins TRBV6-1 to TRBJ2-2, with 7 bases matching TRBD2. This CDR3 comprises 15 residues. CDR1 MNHNS and CDR2 SASEGT come from the germline V gene. J was trimmed by 0 bases and V by 6 bases; bases with no gene match: 4. DNA for the CDR3: TGTGCCAGCAGCCTAGCGGACCCGAACACCGGGGAGCTGTTTTTT. As protein: CASSLADPNTGELFF.

This clonotype has only one observation. The chain couples TRBV10-3 to TRBJ1-3; perhaps TRBD1 as D (6 bases). The CDR3 runs 17 residues. Looked up from germline, CDR1 is ENHRY and CDR2 is SYGVKD. The CDR3 coding sequence is TGTGCTAACAGTCTATCCTTACCAGGGGAATATGGAAACACCATATATTTT. Protein: CANSLSLPGEYGNTIYF.

This chain uses TRBV28 with TRBJ2-2; D is perhaps TRBD2 (6 bases). V was clipped by 3 bases and J by 0 bases, with 17 bases between them. CDR1 MDHEN and CDR2 SYDVKM come from the germline V gene. The CDR3 runs to 18 residues. The CDR3 DNA sequence: TGTGCCAGCAGTTTTGATGTACGTGGGGGGTCGAACACCGGGGAGCTGTTTTTT. Translating it yields CASSFDVRGGSNTGELFF. The full variable domain, in which reference TRBV28 and TRBJ2-2 provide the parts outside the CDR3, is DVKVTQSSRYLVKRTGEKVFLECVQDMDHENMFWYRQDPGLGLRLIYFSYDVKMKEKGDIPEGYSVSREKKERFSLILESASTNQTSMYLCASSFDVRGGSNTGELFFGEGSRLTVL.

This clonotype appeared a few times. This chain uses TRBV6-1 with TRBJ2-7; 7 bases are a match to TRBD1. Germline V gene lookup returns CDR1 MNHNS and CDR2 SASEGT. J lost 9 bases, V lost 0 bases, and 11 bases had no gene match. The CDR3 runs 15 residues. CDR3 amino acids: CASSEASDRDFLQYF. The CDR3 DNA reads as TGTGCCAGCAGTGAAGCGAGCGACAGGGATTTTTTGCAGTACTTC.

The V gene is TRBV6-1, the J gene TRBJ1-1, with 7 nucleotides matching TRBD1. Germline V gives CDR1 MNHNS, CDR2 SASEGT. The V gene end was trimmed by 10 bases and the J gene end by 7 bases; junction bases not matched to a gene: 6. CDR3 length: 11 amino acids. The chain's CDR3 is CATETGYEAFF. Here the CDR3 DNA reads TGTGCCACTGAGACAGGGTATGAAGCTTTCTTT.

The rearrangement uses TRBV3-1 and TRBJ2-4; D gene ambiguous. From germline, CDR1 is LGHDT and CDR2 YNNKEL (reference sequence). This CDR3 has 12 amino acids. The V and J ends lost 1 base and 5 bases respectively, with 3 bases between them. The CDR3 reads CASSQVQNIQYF. The CDR3 DNA reads as TGTGCCAGCAGCCAAGTACAAAACATTCAGTACTTC.

This clonotype was counted at least ten times. The genes are TRBV12-3 or TRBV12-4 and TRBJ1-2; D is perhaps TRBD1 (5 bases). CDR3 length: 13 residues. V lost 4 bases and J lost 8, with 14 bases in between. In DNA form, the CDR3 reads TGTGCCAGCAGTTCTCCCGTGGGGGGGGGCTACACCTTC. This encodes CASSSPVGGGYTF.